These T cell receptor beta chains were read from a single sample in a study of blood T cell repertoires in COVID-19. Clones were sequenced by immunoSEQ multiplex PCR, and TCRdb holds only the in-frame ones, with some missing. Of 150,000 to 200,000 clones listed, around four fifths were seen once; the top ten hold over 10%. Sequenced input: peripheral blood. The receptors here all came from an older man who had recovered from COVID-19. Both conserved end residues are trimmed from each CDR3. Fields, in order: V gene, D gene, J gene, CDR3 length, CDR3 protein. A D gene is named only where the DNA matches it firmly.

TRBV6-2/TRBV6-3	-	TRBJ2-2	14	ASSPISVANTGELF
TRBV6-4	TRBD1	TRBJ2-1	13	ASSEGQGTSRRQF
TRBV25-1	TRBD2	TRBJ2-1	13	ASSEGGYSHNEQF
TRBV9	TRBD2	TRBJ2-1	13	ASSTSGLTYNEQF
TRBV14	TRBD2	TRBJ2-5	13	ASSTTTSPKETQY
TRBV12-5	-	TRBJ1-2	15	ASGSPPTQGTDYGYT
TRBV7-8	-	TRBJ1-1	12	ASSLEGWGTEAF
TRBV24-1	TRBD1	TRBJ1-2	13	ATSLSSGGNYGYT
TRBV3-1/TRBV3-2	TRBD2	TRBJ2-1	14	ASSQGLTSGRNEQF
TRBV5-1	-	TRBJ1-2	11	ASSLNVGEGYT
TRBV6-1	TRBD2	TRBJ2-2	14	ASSAGTSGISGELF
TRBV5-1	-	TRBJ1-3	14	ASSLTEGMEGNTIY
TRBV27	TRBD1	TRBJ1-5	13	ASSTGAISNQPQH
TRBV10-1	-	TRBJ2-7	9	ASSSYGVEY
TRBV28	-	TRBJ2-7	12	ASSLQAPRDEQY
TRBV18	TRBD1	TRBJ2-2	16	ASSPSGTGLVFPGELF
TRBV5-1	-	TRBJ2-3	12	ASSLVSPRGTQY
TRBV6-5	TRBD2	TRBJ2-2	13	ASSIIAGNTGELF
TRBV5-1	TRBD2	TRBJ2-1	16	ASSFGTSGIPSYNEQF
TRBV9	-	TRBJ2-7	11	ASSVGVGGEQY
TRBV19	TRBD1	TRBJ1-1	15	ASSIGTGGTMNTEAF
TRBV4-1	TRBD1	TRBJ2-1	14	ASSQAPAGGHNEQF
TRBV2	-	TRBJ2-1	9	ASSPQYEQF
TRBV29-1	TRBD1	TRBJ1-1	11	SVERDRNTEAF
TRBV10-3	-	TRBJ2-3	13	AISEYTGSAGVQY
TRBV6-5	TRBD2	TRBJ2-7	10	AIKGLGYEQY
TRBV5-1	-	TRBJ1-3	14	ASSLARYRSGNTIY
TRBV5-8	TRBD1	TRBJ1-1	15	ASSLGAGGWVNTEAF
TRBV20-1	-	TRBJ2-7	11	SASKQGAGEQY
TRBV5-1	-	TRBJ2-7	13	ASSLEGGYTYEQY
TRBV28	TRBD1	TRBJ1-6	13	ASRRQGQLNSPLH